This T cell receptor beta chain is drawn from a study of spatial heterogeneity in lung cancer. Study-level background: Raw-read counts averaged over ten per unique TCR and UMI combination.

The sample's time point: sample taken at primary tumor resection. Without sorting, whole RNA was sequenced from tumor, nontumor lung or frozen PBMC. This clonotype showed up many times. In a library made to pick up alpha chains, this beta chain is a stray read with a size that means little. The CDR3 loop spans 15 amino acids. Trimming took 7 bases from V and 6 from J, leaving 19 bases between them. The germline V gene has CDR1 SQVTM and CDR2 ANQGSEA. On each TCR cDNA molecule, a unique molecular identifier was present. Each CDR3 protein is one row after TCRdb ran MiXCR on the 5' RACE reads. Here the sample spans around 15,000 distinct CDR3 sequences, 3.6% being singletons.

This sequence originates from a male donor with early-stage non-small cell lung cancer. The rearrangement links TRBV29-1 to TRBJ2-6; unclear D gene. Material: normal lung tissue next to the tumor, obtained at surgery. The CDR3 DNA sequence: TGCAGCGCCCGGACGGAAAGCCCATCGGCCAACGTCCTGACTTTC. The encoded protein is CSARTESPSANVLTF.